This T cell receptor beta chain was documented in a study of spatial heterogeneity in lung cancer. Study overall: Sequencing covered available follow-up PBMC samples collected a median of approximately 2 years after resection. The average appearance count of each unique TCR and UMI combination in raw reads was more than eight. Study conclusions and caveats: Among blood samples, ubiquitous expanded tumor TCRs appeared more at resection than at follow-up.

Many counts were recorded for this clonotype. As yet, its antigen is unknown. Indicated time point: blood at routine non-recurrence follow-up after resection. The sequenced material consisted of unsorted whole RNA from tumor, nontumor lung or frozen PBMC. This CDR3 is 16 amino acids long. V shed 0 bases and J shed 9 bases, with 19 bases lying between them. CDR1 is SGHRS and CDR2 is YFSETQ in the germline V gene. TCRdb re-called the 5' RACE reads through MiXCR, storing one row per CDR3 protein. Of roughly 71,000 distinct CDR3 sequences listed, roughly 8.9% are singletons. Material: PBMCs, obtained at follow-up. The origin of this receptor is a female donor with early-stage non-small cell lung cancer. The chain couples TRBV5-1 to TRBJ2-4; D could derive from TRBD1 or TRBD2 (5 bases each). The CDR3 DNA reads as TGCGCCAGCAGCTTGGACCAGTGGGGGTTATCAAGCATTCAGTACTTC. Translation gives CASSLDQWGLSSIQYF.